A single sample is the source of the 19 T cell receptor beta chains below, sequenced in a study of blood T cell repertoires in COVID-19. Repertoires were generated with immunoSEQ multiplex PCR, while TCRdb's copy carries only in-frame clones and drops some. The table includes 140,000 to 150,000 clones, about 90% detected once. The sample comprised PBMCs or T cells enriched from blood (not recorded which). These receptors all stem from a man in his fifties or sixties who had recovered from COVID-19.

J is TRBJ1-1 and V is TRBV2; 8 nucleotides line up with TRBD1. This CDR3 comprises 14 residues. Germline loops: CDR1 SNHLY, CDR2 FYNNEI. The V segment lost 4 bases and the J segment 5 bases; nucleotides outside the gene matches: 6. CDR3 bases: TGTGCCAGCAGTGTACAGGGGGGAGGGACTGAAGCTTTCTTT. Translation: CASSVQGGGTEAFF.

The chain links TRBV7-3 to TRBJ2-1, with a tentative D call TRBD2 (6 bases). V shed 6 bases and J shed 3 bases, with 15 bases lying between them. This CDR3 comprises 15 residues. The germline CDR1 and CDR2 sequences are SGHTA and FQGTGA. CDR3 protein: CASSGGLHNYNEQFF. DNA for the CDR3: TGTGCCAGCAGTGGAGGGCTACACAACTACAATGAGCAGTTCTTC.

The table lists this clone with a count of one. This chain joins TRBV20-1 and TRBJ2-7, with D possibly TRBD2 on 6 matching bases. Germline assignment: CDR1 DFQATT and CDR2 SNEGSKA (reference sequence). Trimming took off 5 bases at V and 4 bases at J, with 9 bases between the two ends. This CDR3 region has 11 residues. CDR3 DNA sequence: TGCAGTGCTTCCCGGGGGTACGAGCAGTACTTC. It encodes CSASRGYEQYF.

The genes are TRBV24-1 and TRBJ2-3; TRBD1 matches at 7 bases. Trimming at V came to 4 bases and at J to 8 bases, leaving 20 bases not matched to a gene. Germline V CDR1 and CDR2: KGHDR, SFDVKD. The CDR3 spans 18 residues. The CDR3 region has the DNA TGTGCCACCAGTGACCCTCCTTTGACAGGGCAAAAGAGGGGTACGCAGTATTTT. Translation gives CATSDPPLTGQKRGTQYF.

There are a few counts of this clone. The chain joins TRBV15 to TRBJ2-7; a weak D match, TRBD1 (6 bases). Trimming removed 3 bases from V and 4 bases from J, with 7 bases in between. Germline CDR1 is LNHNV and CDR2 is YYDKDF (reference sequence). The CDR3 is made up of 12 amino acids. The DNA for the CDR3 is TGTGCCACCAGCAGGGGACATTACGAGCAGTACTTC. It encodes CATSRGHYEQYF. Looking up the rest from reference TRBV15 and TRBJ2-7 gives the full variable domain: DAMVIQNPRYQVTQFGKPVTLSCSQTLNHNVMYWYQQKSSQAPKLLFHYYDKDFNNEADTPDNFQSRRPNTSFCFLDIRSPGLGDTAMYLCATSRGHYEQYFGPGTRLTVT.

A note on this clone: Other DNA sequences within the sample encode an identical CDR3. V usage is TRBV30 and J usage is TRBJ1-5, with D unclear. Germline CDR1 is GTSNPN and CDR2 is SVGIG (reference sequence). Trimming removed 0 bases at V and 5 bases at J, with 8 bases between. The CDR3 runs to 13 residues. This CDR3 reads CAWSVGLDQPQHF. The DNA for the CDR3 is TGTGCCTGGAGTGTTGGTCTAGATCAGCCCCAGCATTTT.

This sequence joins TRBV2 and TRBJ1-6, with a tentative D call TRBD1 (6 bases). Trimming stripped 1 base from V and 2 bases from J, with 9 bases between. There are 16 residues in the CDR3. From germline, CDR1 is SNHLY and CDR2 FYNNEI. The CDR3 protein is CASSEVGGPYNSPLHF. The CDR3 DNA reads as TGTGCCAGCAGTGAAGTCGGGGGGCCCTATAATTCACCCCTCCACTTT.

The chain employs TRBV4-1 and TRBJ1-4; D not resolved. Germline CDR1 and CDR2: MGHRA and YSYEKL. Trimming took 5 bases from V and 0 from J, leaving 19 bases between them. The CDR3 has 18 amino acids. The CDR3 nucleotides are TGCGCCAGCAGCTTGCGGGCCCCTAGTCCTGCAACTAATGAAAAACTGTTTTTT. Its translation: CASSLRAPSPATNEKLFF.

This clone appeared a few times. Here the CDR3 reads CASSKVSATNEKLFF. The CDR3 DNA reads as TGTGCCAGCAGCAAAGTCTCGGCAACTAATGAAAAACTGTTTTTT. The chain has TRBV21-1 and TRBJ1-4. TRBV21-1 is flagged as a pseudogene. CDR3 length equals 15 residues.

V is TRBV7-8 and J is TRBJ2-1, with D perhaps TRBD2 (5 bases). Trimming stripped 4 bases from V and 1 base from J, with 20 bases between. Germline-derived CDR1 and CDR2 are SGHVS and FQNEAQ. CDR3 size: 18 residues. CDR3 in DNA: TGTGCCAGCAGCTATGGTAGGTCCGGGATGGTATCCTACAATGAGCAGTTCTTC. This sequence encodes CASSYGRSGMVSYNEQFF.

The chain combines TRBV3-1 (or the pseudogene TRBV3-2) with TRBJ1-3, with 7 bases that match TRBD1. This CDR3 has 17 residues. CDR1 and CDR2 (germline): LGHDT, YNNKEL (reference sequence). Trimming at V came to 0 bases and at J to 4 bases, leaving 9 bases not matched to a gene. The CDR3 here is CASSQDFRQGAGNTIYF. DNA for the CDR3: TGTGCCAGCAGCCAAGATTTCCGACAGGGAGCGGGAAACACCATATATTTT.

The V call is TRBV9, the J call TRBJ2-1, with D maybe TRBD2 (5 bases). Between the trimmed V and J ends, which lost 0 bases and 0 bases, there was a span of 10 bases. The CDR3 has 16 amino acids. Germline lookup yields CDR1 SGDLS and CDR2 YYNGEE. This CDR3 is CASSVEPGSSYNEQFF. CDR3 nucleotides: TGTGCCAGCAGCGTAGAACCGGGGAGCTCCTACAATGAGCAGTTCTTC.

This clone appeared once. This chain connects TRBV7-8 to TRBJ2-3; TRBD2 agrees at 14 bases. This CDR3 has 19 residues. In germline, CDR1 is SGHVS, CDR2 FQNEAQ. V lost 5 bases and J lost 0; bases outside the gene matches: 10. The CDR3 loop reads CASSQLGLAGALSTDTQYF. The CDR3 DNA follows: TGTGCCAGCAGCCAATTGGGACTAGCGGGGGCCCTCAGCACAGATACGCAGTATTTT.

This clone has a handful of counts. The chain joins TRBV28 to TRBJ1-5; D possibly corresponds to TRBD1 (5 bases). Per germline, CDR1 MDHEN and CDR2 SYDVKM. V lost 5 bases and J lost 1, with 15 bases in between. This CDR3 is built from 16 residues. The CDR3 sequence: CASSPLRRGSNQPQHF. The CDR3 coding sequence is TGTGCCAGCAGTCCCCTCCGCCGGGGGAGCAATCAGCCCCAGCATTTT.

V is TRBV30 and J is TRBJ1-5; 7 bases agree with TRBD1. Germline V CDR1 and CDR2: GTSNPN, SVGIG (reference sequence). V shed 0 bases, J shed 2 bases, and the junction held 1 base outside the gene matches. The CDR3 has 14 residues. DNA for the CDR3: TGTGCCTGGAGTGTAGGACAGGGCAATCAGCCCCAGCATTTT. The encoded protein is CAWSVGQGNQPQHF.

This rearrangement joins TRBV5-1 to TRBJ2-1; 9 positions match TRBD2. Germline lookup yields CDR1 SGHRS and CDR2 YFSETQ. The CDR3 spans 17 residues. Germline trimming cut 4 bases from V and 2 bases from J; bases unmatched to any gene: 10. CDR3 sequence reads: CASSPAGGTGTYNEQFF. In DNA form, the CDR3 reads TGCGCCAGCAGCCCGGCGGGGGGGACCGGGACCTACAATGAGCAGTTCTTC.

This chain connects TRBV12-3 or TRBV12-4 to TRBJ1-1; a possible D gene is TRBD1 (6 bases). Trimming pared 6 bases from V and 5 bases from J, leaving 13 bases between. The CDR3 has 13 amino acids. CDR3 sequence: CASRERQATEAFF. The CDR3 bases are TGTGCCAGCAGGGAACGACAGGCGACTGAAGCTTTCTTT.

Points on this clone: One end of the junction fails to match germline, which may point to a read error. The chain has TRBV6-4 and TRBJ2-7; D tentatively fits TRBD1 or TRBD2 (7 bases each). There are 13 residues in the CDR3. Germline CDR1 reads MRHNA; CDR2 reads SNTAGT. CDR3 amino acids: CVSSDRVGGKQYF. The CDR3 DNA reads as TGTGTCAGCAGTGACAGGGTGGGAGGGAAGCAGTACTTC.

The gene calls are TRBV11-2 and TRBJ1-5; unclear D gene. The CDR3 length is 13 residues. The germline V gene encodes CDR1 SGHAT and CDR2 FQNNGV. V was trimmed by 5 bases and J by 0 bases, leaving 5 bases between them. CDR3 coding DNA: TGTGCCAGCAGCATCCATAGCAATCAGCCCCAGCATTTT. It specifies CASSIHSNQPQHF.